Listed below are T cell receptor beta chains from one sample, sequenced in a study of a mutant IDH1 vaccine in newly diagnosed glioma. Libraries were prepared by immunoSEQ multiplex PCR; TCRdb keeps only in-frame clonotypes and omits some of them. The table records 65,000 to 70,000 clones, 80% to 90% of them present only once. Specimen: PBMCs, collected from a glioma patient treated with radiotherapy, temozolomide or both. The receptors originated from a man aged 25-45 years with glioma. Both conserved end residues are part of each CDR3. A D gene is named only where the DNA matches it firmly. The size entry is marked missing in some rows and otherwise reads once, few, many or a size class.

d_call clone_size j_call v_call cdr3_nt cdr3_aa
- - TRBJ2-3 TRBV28 TGTGCCAGCAGTTCCCCGGAGGGTCCCACAGATACGCAGTATTTT CASSSPEGPTDTQYF
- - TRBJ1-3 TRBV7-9 TGTGCCAGCAGCTTATCCGGCGGAAACACCATATATTTT CASSLSGGNTIYF
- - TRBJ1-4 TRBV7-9 TGTGCCAGCAGCTTAGACGACGGTAATGAAAAACTGTTTTTT CASSLDDGNEKLFF
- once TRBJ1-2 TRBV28 TGTGCCAGCAGTTTGTCCTCAGGGGCTCACTATGGCTACACCTTC CASSLSSGAHYGYTF
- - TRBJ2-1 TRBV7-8 TGTGCCAGCAGCCCCATCTACGGTTTAATCTCTGATGAGCAGTTCTTC CASSPIYGLISDEQFF
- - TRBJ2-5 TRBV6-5 TGTGCCAGCAGTTACTCTCGAGAGACCCAGTACTTC CASSYSRETQYF
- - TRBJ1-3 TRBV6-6 TGTGCCAGCAGTTACTCAGGCAGGGTTAACACCATATATTTT CASSYSGRVNTIYF
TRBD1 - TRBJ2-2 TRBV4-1 TGCGCCAGCAGCCTAACCGGGACAGGATCGAACACCGGGGAGCTGTTTTTT CASSLTGTGSNTGELFF
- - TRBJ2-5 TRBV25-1 TGTGCCAGCAGTGACCCAAAGGGGGGGTCGAAAGAGACCCAGTACTTC CASSDPKGGSKETQYF
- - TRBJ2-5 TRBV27 TGTGCCTCGGCCAGGGCTTACGGGGAGACCCAGTACTTC CASARAYGETQYF
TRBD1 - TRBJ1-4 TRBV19 TGTGCCAGTAGTAGAGACAGGGGTAATGAAAAACTGTTTTTT CASSRDRGNEKLFF
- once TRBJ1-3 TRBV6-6 TGTGCCAGCAGCTTCTCTTCACAGCTGCCTGGAAACACCATATATTTT CASSFSSQLPGNTIYF
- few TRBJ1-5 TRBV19 TGTGCCAGTAGGTTAAGCAATCAGCCCCAGCATTTT CASRLSNQPQHF
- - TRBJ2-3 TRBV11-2 TGTGCCAGCAGCTACCGGGACGGACTCTCCCTTTTT CASSYRDGLSLF
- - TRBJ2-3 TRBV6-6 TGTGCCAGCAGTTACGGCCCACGCGTTGATACGCAGTATTTT CASSYGPRVDTQYF
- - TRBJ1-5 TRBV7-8 TGTGCCAGCAGCTCCCGACGTTCGGGTCAGCCCCAGCATTTT CASSSRRSGQPQHF
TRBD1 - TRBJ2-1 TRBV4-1 TGCGCCAGCAGCCAGGATGGGGGGGACAGGGGCTACAATGAGCAGTTCTTC CASSQDGGDRGYNEQFF
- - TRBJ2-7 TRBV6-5 TGTGCCAGCAGTTACTCAAGGGGGGCCGAGCAGTACTTC CASSYSRGAEQYF
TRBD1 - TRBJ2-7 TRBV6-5 TGTGCCAGCAGTTACGACAGGGGAAACGAGCAGTACTTC CASSYDRGNEQYF
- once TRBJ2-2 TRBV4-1 TGCGCCAGCAGCCAACCCACGAACACCGGGGAGCTGTTTTTT CASSQPTNTGELFF
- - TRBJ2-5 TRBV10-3 TGTGCCATCAGTGAGCGACAAGAGACCCAGTACTTC CAISERQETQYF
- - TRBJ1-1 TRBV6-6 TGTGCCAGCAGCCCAAGGACAAGACTTATGAACACTGAAGCTTTCTTT CASSPRTRLMNTEAFF
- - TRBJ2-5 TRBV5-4 TGTGCCAGCTCAGGGCGGAGAGGGAACATCCAAGAGACCCAGTACTTC CASSGRRGNIQETQYF
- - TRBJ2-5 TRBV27 TGTGCCAGCCGTGAATTTGAGACCCAGTACTTC CASREFETQYF
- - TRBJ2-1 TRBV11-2 TGTGCCAGCAGCAAACGGACTGGGAGCTCCTACAATGAGCAGTTCTTC CASSKRTGSSYNEQFF
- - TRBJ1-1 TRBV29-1 TGCAGCGTTGTAGGACAGCCGAACACTGAAGCTTTCTTT CSVVGQPNTEAFF
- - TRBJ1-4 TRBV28 TGTGCCAGCACTACCGGGTTGCGGACAGCAACTAATGAAAAACTGTTTTTT CASTTGLRTATNEKLFF
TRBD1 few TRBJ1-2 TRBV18 TGTGCCAGCTCACCAGGGACAGGCTATGGCTACACCTTC CASSPGTGYGYTF
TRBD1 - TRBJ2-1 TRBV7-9 TGTGCCAGCAGCCCATCGGGACAGGTATACAATGAGCAGTTCTTC CASSPSGQVYNEQFF
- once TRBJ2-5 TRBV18 TGTGCCAGCTCACACAAGGAGACCCAGTACTTC CASSHKETQYF
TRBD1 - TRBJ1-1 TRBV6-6 TGTGCCAGCAGTTATCAAACAGGGGCCACTGAAGCTTTCTTT CASSYQTGATEAFF
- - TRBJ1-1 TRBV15 TGTGCCACCAGCAGAGATGAGACGACCACGAGGACTGAAGCTTTCTTT CATSRDETTTRTEAFF